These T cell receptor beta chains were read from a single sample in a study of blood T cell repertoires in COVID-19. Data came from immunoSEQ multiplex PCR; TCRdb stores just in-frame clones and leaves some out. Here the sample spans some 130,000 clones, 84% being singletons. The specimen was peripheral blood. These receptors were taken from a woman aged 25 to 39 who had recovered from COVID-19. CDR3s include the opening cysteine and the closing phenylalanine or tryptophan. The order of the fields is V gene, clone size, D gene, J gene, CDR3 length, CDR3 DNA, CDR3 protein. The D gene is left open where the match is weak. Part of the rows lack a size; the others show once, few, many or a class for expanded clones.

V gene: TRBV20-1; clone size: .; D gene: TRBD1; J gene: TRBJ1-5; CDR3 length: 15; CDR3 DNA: TGCAGTGCTAGTGTTACCGGGACAGGGCCTCAGCCCCAGCATTTT; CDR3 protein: CSASVTGTGPQPQHF
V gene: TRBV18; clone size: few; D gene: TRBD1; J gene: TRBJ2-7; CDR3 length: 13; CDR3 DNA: TGTGCCAGCTCAACGGACAGGGGCTACGAGCAGTACTTC; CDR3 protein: CASSTDRGYEQYF
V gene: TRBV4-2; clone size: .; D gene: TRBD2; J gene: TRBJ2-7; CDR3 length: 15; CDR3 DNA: TGTGCCAGCAGCCAAGAGGTAGCGGGAGTGTACGAGCAGTACTTC; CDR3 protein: CASSQEVAGVYEQYF
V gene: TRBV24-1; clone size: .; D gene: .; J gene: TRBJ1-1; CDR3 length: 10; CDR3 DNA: TGTGCCGATCAGGGCACTGAAGCTTTCTTT; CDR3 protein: CADQGTEAFF
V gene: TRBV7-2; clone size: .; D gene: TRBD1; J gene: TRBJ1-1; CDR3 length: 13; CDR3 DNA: TGTGCCAGCAGGGGACAGGGGAGAACTGAAGCTTTCTTT; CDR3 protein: CASRGQGRTEAFF
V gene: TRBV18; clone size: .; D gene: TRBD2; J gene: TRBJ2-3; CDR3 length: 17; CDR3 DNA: TGTGCCAGCTCACCATCTGAGCGGGGGGGCCGTGCAGATACGCAGTATTTT; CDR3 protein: CASSPSERGGRADTQYF
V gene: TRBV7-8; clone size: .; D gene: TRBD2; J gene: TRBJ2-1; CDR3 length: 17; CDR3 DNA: TGTGCCAGCAGCTTAGACCCGGTCGGGGGGGGGTACAATGAGCAGTTCTTC; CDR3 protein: CASSLDPVGGGYNEQFF
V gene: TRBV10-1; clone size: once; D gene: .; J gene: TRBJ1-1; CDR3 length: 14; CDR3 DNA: TGCGCCAGCAGTGAGGAACAGGGAATCGGTGAAGCTTTCTTT; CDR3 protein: CASSEEQGIGEAFF
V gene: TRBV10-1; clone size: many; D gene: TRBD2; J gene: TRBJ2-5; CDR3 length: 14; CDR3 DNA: TGCGCCAGCAGCGCGCGGGGGAAGGTGGAGACCCAGTACTTC; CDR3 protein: CASSARGKVETQYF
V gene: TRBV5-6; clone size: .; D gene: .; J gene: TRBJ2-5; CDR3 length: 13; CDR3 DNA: TGTGCCAGCAGCTTGGGAGTCCAAGAGACCCAGTACTTC; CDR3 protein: CASSLGVQETQYF